The sequence of this T cell receptor beta chain was determined in a study of T cells in Graves' hyperthyroidism and ophthalmopathy. The PBMCs had their origin in more than 9.5 ml of fresh peripheral blood. TCR beta CDR3 sequences were amplified from RNA transcripts. The TCR CDR3 first-round RT-PCR relied on the HTBI primer set. Each CDR3 protein is one row after TCRdb ran MiXCR on the multiplex PCR reads. This table holds about 530,000 distinct CDR3 sequences, about a sixth found once. Details on this clonotype: One junction end disagrees with the germline gene, perhaps due to a read error.

CDR1 SNHLY and CDR2 FYNNEI come from the germline V gene. The CDR3 is made up of 14 amino acids. This chain connects TRBV2 to TRBJ2-5, with TRBD2 matching over 7 bases. The TCR originated in a woman between 18 and 29 years old with Graves' ophthalmopathy. Sequencing was performed on blood. In nucleotides, the CDR3 is TGTGCCGGGGGGGGTTCAAGTCACCAAGGGACCCAGTACTTC. This sequence encodes CAGGGSSHQGTQYF.